Below are 8 T cell receptor beta chains sequenced from a single sample in a study of shared clonotypes between healthy human individuals (dated by TCRdb to 2018 to 2020). Library preparation was by the immunoSEQ multiplex PCR assay. In TCRdb, the immuneACCESS table is reduced to in-frame sequences with V and J assigned. These tables do not hold every clone; where another copy was compared, an unresolved V gene accounts for under half, and the others remain unexplained. The sample contains millions of clones, approximately 94% of them found a single time. Jointly, the top ten make up approximately 1.2% of the sample. CD8 naive samples consisted of CD45RO-negative cells that were positively selected for CCR7, yielding a CD45RA+CCR7+ population without TemRA cells. Sequences were obtained from naive CD8+ T cells sorted from blood. The intended sense of this specimen's cell subset or site label: CD45RA+CCR7+. These receptors all come from a man between 18 and 35 years old in good health.

The rearrangement joins TRBV9 to TRBJ2-1, with 11 bases fitting TRBD1. Per the germline V gene, CDR1 is SGDLS and CDR2 is YYNGEE. V lost 5 bases to trimming and J lost 5 bases; unmatched junction nucleotides: 6. The CDR3 spans 15 residues. CDR3 amino acids: CASSADRGLDNEQFF. DNA for the CDR3: TGTGCCAGCAGTGCGGACAGGGGGCTGGACAATGAGCAGTTCTTC.

This rearrangement joins TRBV7-9 to TRBJ2-6; D not certain. Germline loops: CDR1 SEHNR, CDR2 FQNEAQ (reference sequence). Trimming took off 11 bases at V and 4 bases at J, with 21 bases between the two ends. The CDR3 is 16 amino acids. In DNA, the CDR3 is TGTGCCGCTCACGGCCATTTTCTAACCGGGGCCAACGTCCTGACTTTC. Amino acid sequence: CAAHGHFLTGANVLTF.

V is TRBV7-6 and J is TRBJ2-7; TRBD2 aligns across 8 bases. Germline assignment: CDR1 SGHVS and CDR2 FNYEAQ. The junction had 10 bases not matched to a gene; V was cut back by 4 bases and J by 2 bases. The CDR3 consists of 16 residues. In DNA, the CDR3 is TGTGCCAGCAGCTCTCGGGAGGGGACTGTACCCTACGAGCAGTACTTC. Its protein is CASSSREGTVPYEQYF.

V and J are TRBV7-2 and TRBJ2-7, with 9 bases fitting TRBD2. The germline V gene encodes CDR1 SGHTA and CDR2 FQGNSA. Trimming cost V 0 bases and J 6 bases; bases outside gene matches: 3. The CDR3 runs to 14 residues. The CDR3 loop reads CASSLARRGGEQYF. In nucleotides, the CDR3 is TGTGCCAGCAGCTTAGCTCGGCGGGGGGGCGAGCAGTACTTC.

Worth noting for this clone: The sample carries other DNA sequences with the same CDR3. The rearrangement links TRBV6-5 to TRBJ1-1; the D is unclear. The V gene lost 4 bases and the J gene lost 1 base, with 7 bases spanning the gap. Per germline, CDR1 MNHEY and CDR2 SVGAGI. This CDR3 comprises 13 residues. The CDR3 loop reads CASSSTGNTEAFF. The CDR3 nucleotides read TGTGCCAGCAGTTCGACGGGGAACACTGAAGCTTTCTTT.

The rearrangement joins TRBV6-1 to TRBJ2-7; 13 positions match TRBD2. V was clipped by 11 bases and J by 12 bases; unmatched bases: 13. Germline CDR1 reads MNHNS; CDR2 reads SASEGT. CDR3 length: 13 residues. The CDR3 sequence is CAVGLAGAMERYF. CDR3 sequence (DNA): TGTGCCGTTGGACTAGCGGGGGCCATGGAGAGGTACTTC.

With respect to this clone: The same CDR3 is also encoded by other DNA sequences in this sample. The gene calls are TRBV9 and TRBJ2-5, with D tentatively TRBD1 (6 bases). There are 12 residues in the CDR3. Germline V gene lookup returns CDR1 SGDLS and CDR2 YYNGEE. V gave up 3 bases and J gave up 5 bases, with 8 bases separating them. As DNA, the CDR3 is TGTGCCAGCAGCGGGACAGAGGAGACCCAGTACTTC. Protein: CASSGTEETQYF.

The gene calls are TRBV19 and TRBJ2-1, with TRBD2 identical over 12 bases. The germline CDR1 and CDR2 sequences are LNHDA and SQIVND (reference sequence). The ends lost 5 bases at V and 4 bases at J; junction bases unmatched: 9. The CDR3 extends over 17 amino acids. The CDR3 reads CASSPLAGGPFYNEQFF. DNA of the CDR3: TGTGCCAGTAGTCCCCTAGCGGGAGGGCCATTTTACAATGAGCAGTTCTTC.